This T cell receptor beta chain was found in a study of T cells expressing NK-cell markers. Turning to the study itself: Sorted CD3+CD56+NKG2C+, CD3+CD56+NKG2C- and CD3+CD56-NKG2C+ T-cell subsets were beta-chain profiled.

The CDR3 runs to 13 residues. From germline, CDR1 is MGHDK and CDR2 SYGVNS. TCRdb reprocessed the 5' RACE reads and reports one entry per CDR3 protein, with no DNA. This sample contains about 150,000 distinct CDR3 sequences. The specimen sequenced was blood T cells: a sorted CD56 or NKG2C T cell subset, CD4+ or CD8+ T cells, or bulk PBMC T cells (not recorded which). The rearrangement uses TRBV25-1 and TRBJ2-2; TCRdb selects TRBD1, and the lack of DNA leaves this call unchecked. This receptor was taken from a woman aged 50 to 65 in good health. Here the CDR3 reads CASGTVNTGELFF.